This T cell receptor (beta chain) is from a study of OX40 agonist ivuxolimab in advanced cancers. Notes on the research overall: Ivuxolimab was an agonistic, fully human IgG2 monoclonal antibody directed against OX40 (CD134), a costimulatory receptor. Intravenous ivuxolimab was administered to patients every 2 weeks at six dose levels: 0.01, 0.1, 0.3, 1.5, 3 and 10 mg/kg. Of the roughly 50 dose-escalation patients, hepatocellular carcinoma was present in about 20, melanoma in roughly 15, renal cell carcinoma in 9 and head and neck cancer in 9. In the dose-escalation cohort, 82.7% of patients were male, and the mean age was roughly 60 years, with a range of roughly 23 to 85. Prior anti-PD-1, anti-PD-L1 or anti-CTLA-4 therapy was permitted, and roughly two fifths of dose-escalation patients had received checkpoint inhibitors. Partial responses occurred in three dose-escalation patients: two with cutaneous melanoma and one with hepatocellular carcinoma. The point of sequencing TCRbeta in the periphery was to test whether ivuxolimab changed TCR sequence diversity and drove clonal T-cell expansion. The paper covers the monotherapy dose-escalation part of the phase I ivuxolimab trial, which included N ≈ 50 patients.

Patients with autoimmune disease history or receiving systemic immunosuppression were excluded from the trial. Peripheral blood for TCR sequencing was collected from all dose cohorts at baseline, on cycle 4 day 1, and on cycle 7 day 1. Samples were obtained from an open-label, multicenter, first-in-human phase I dose-escalation trial of ivuxolimab. Adults with locally advanced or metastatic melanoma, renal cell carcinoma, hepatocellular carcinoma or head and neck squamous cell carcinoma were enrolled in the trial. CD4+ and CD8+ T cells were sorted separately from peripheral blood before TCR sequencing. The full study reports these points: In partial responders in the 0.1-3.0 mg/kg groups, normalized peripheral clonal expansion was found to be among the lowest, especially among CD8+ T cells. At doses from 0.1 to 3.0 mg/kg, clonal expansion was seen in both CD4+ and CD8+ blood T cells between baseline and week 6. Low levels of normalized T-cell clonal expansion were also seen in some patients who did not respond. The antigen specificity of the clonally expanded peripheral T cells was not determined. On average, CD8+ T cells showed more expanded clones than CD4+ T cells after ivuxolimab.

Genomic DNA was extracted from sorted cells for sequencing of the TCRbeta CDR3 region. TCRbeta CDR3 regions were sequenced using the immunoSEQ Assay. The table comes from immuneACCESS by way of TCRdb, which keeps in-frame sequences with V and J called. Part of the clones is missing from these tables; in studies checked, under half for an unresolved V gene and the rest for unknown reasons. In all, the sample holds more than 80,000 clones, and roughly nine tenths of those were seen once. 8.4% of the sample is in the top ten clones. V was cut back by 0 bases and J by 0 bases, leaving a gap of 4 bases between them. Looking up the germline V gene yields CDR1 SGHVS and CDR2 FNYEAQ. The CDR3 sequence holds 14 residues, the cysteine and phenylalanine included. This entry keeps only the CDR3 DNA: 42 bases, framed from base 1. A word on this clone: Its antigen is unknown. Base qualities were left out, and no much larger clone turns up one base away.

This sequence was found in an adult with an advanced solid tumor such as melanoma, head and neck, liver or kidney cancer. The rearranged chain carries TRBV7-6 and TRBJ2-3, with the D gene uncertain. Here the sequenced sample was CD4+ or CD8+ T cells sorted from blood, taken in a trial of the OX40 agonist ivuxolimab. In nucleotide form, the sequence is TGTGCCAGCAGCTTAGCCAGAAGCACAGATACGCAGTATTTT. Translated, it gives CASSLARSTDTQYF.